Shown below are 15 T cell receptor beta chains from a single sample sequenced in a study of T cell responses to AZD1222 COVID-19 vaccine. Here immunoSEQ multiplex PCR was the method, and the copy in TCRdb shows in-frame clones only, minus some. Here the sample spans 180,000 or so clones, approximately 90% being singletons. The sample in question was peripheral blood, obtained 28 days after the second AZD1222 dose. The receptors were gathered from an adult who received the AZD1222 COVID-19 vaccine.

The genes are TRBV7-8 and TRBJ2-3; TRBD1 is a possible D gene (6 bases). The CDR3 is 16 amino acids. Deletions cut 5 bases from V and 0 bases from J, with 15 bases between. CDR1 SGHVS and CDR2 FQNEAQ come from the germline V gene. The CDR3: CASSLTGTTSTDTQYF. The CDR3 DNA follows: TGTGCCAGCAGCCTCACGGGGACAACTAGCACAGATACGCAGTATTTT.

V is TRBV5-5 and J is TRBJ1-2; 7 nucleotides align to TRBD1. Germline loops: CDR1 SGHKS, CDR2 YYEKEE (reference sequence). CDR3 length: 14 residues. V shed 4 bases and J 0 bases; nucleotides not matched to a gene: 3. The CDR3 here is CASSRDRSNYGYTF. The CDR3, as DNA: TGTGCCAGCAGCCGGGACAGATCTAACTATGGCTACACCTTC.

The sample holds one count of this clone. The chain recombines TRBV6-4 with TRBJ2-5; D uncertain. Germline CDR1 is MRHNA and CDR2 is SNTAGT. Trimming shortened V by 0 bases and J by 4 bases, and 9 bases separated the two germline ends. This CDR3 has 14 residues. The CDR3 protein is CASSDSRPRETQYF. In DNA form, the CDR3 reads TGTGCCAGCAGTGACTCCCGGCCTCGAGAGACCCAGTACTTC.

This sequence joins TRBV28 and TRBJ2-1, with TRBD2 matching 13 bases. Unmatched junction bases numbered 14, after V lost 7 bases and J lost 5 bases. This CDR3 has 18 amino acids. CDR1 and CDR2 from the germline V gene are MDHEN and SYDVKM. The CDR3 DNA reads as TGTGCCAGCATTTCACTTCGGGGCGGGACTAGCGGGGACAATGAGCAGTTCTTC. Protein sequence: CASISLRGGTSGDNEQFF.

This clone appeared a few times. J is TRBJ1-2 and V is TRBV9, with D unclear. Germline V gives CDR1 SGDLS, CDR2 YYNGEE. The V end was cut by 2 bases, the J end by 4 bases, with 12 bases between. This CDR3 has 14 amino acids. The CDR3 loop is CASSVEGMSYGYTF. The CDR3 DNA reads TGTGCCAGCAGCGTGGAGGGTATGAGCTATGGCTACACCTTC. Full variable domain (outside the CDR3, taken from reference TRBV9 and TRBJ1-2): DSGVTQTPKHLITATGQRVTLRCSPRSGDLSVYWYQQSLDQGLQFLIQYYNGEERAKGNILERFSAQQFPDLHSELNLSSLELGDSALYFCASSVEGMSYGYTFGSGTRLTVV.

CDR3 residues: CASSESTAGGYEQYF. CDR3 sequence (DNA): TGTGCCAGCAGTGAAAGCACCGCGGGAGGCTACGAGCAGTACTTC. The rearrangement uses TRBV6-1 and TRBJ2-7, with 8 bases that match TRBD2. The CDR3 covers 15 residues. V was clipped by 2 bases and J by 3 bases; unmatched bases: 6. CDR1 MNHNS and CDR2 SASEGT come from the germline V gene.

This sequence joins TRBV7-8 and TRBJ1-1; no reliable D call. The germline V and J ends were trimmed by 1 base and 6 bases, with 6 bases remaining between them. Germline V gene data show CDR1 as SGHVS and CDR2 as FQNEAQ. This CDR3 is 12 amino acids long. The CDR3 DNA is TGTGCCAGCAGCTTAGAGTCGTCTGAAGCTTTCTTT. Its translation: CASSLESSEAFF. The whole variable domain, remainder taken from reference TRBV7-8 and TRBJ1-1, is GAGVSQSPRYKVAKRGQDVALRCDPISGHVSLFWYQQALGQGPEFLTYFQNEAQLDKSGLPSDRFFAERPEGSVSTLKIQRTQQEDSAVYLCASSLESSEAFFGQGTRLTVV.

With respect to this clone: Other DNA sequences of this sample code for an identical CDR3. J is TRBJ1-2 and V is TRBV6-5; D possibly corresponds to TRBD1 (6 bases). CDR1 is MNHEY and CDR2 is SVGAGI in the germline V gene. The CDR3 has 12 amino acids. Deletions cut 8 bases from V and 7 bases from J, with 14 bases between. For the CDR3, the DNA is TGTGCCAGCGCGGGGGGCGGCGGTGGCTACACCTTC. Translation gives CASAGGGGGYTF.

This chain links TRBV2 with TRBJ1-6; perhaps TRBD1 as D (6 bases). This CDR3 is built from 13 residues. The germline V gene has CDR1 SNHLY and CDR2 FYNNEI. Trimming left V 4 bases short and J 7 bases short, with 8 bases between. DNA for the CDR3: TGTGCCAGCAGTGCTACAGGGAATTCACCCCTCCACTTT. The encoded protein is CASSATGNSPLHF.

The CDR3 loop reads CATSSYTGQKTQYF. In nucleotides, the CDR3 is TGTGCCACCAGCAGCTACACAGGGCAGAAGACCCAGTACTTC. V and J are TRBV15 and TRBJ2-5; a possible D gene is TRBD1 (6 bases). The V gene lost 3 bases and the J gene lost 6 bases, with 14 bases spanning the gap. Germline V gives CDR1 LNHNV, CDR2 YYDKDF (reference sequence). CDR3 length: 14 amino acids.

J is TRBJ1-4 and V is TRBV11-2; D ambiguous. The CDR3 loop spans 15 amino acids. V shed 2 bases and J shed 7 bases, with 14 bases lying between them. CDR1 SGHAT and CDR2 FQNNGV come from the germline V gene. The CDR3 spells CASSLFGGEGEKLFF. In DNA, the CDR3 is TGTGCCAGCAGCTTATTCGGCGGGGAAGGTGAAAAACTGTTTTTT.

This sequence joins TRBV15 and TRBJ2-2; D perhaps matches TRBD1 (5 bases). This CDR3 is built from 14 residues. V lost 1 base to trimming and J lost 3 bases, with 6 bases between them. The germline CDR1 and CDR2 sequences are LNHNV and YYDKDF (reference sequence). The CDR3 sequence is CATSRGRDTGELFF. The CDR3 bases are TGTGCCACCAGCAGAGGCAGGGACACCGGGGAGCTGTTTTTT.

This chain uses TRBV5-6 with TRBJ2-5, with a possible D match to TRBD2 (6 bases). Germline CDR1 and CDR2: SGHDT and YYEEEE. Trimming took off 1 base at V and 3 bases at J, with 10 bases between the two ends. This CDR3 comprises 14 residues. Written as DNA, the CDR3 is TGTGCCAGCAGCTTGCGGCTAGCGAAAGAGACCCAGTACTTC. It encodes CASSLRLAKETQYF.

The CDR3 spells CASSPPGTGSLRVYF. CDR3 DNA: TGTGCCAGCAGCCCGCCCGGGACTGGATCCCTTAGGGTGTACTTC. The V call is TRBV14, the J call TRBJ2-7; possibly TRBD2 for D (6 bases). This CDR3 has 15 residues. The germline V gene encodes CDR1 SGHDN and CDR2 FVKESK. V gave up 4 bases and J gave up 12 bases, with 25 bases separating them.

V usage is TRBV6-1 and J usage is TRBJ1-5; D is perhaps TRBD1 (6 bases). In germline, CDR1 is MNHNS, CDR2 SASEGT. Trimming took 0 bases from V and 5 from J, leaving 17 bases between them. The CDR3 loop spans 17 amino acids. The CDR3: CASSEAPGVNAHQPQHF. CDR3 sequence (DNA): TGTGCCAGCAGTGAAGCGCCAGGGGTCAACGCCCATCAGCCCCAGCATTTT.